This T cell receptor beta chain was recorded in a study of identical twins. TCRdb re-called the 5' RACE reads with MiXCR, one entry per CDR3 protein. The sample has 510,000 or so distinct CDR3 sequences, around 15% seen once. The CDR3 totals 14 residues. Germline trimming cut 5 bases from V and 1 base from J; bases unmatched to any gene: 3. Germline V gene lookup returns CDR1 ENHRY and CDR2 SYGVKD. This clonotype was counted once. This sample was also put to use in a study of yellow fever vaccine responses in identical twins.

Sequencing was carried out using CD4+ T cells sorted from blood. This receptor was taken from a woman younger than 30 in good health. This chain joins TRBV10-3 and TRBJ1-1, with TRBD1 matching 8 bases. The CDR3 loop is CAISYDRGNTEAFF. The CDR3, as DNA: TGTGCCATCAGTTATGACAGGGGGAACACTGAAGCTTTCTTT.